This record concerns one T cell receptor beta chain sequence. The data were obtained in a study of blood T cell repertoires in COVID-19. In the study overall: The United States, Italy and Spain were the sources of the acute and convalescent COVID-19 samples. From T cells, B-cell-depleted T cells, or PBMCs came the material, which was cDNA or gDNA.

Authors' analysis steps: Estimation of nucleated cell counts relied on the amplification of reference gene primers. The data were produced by immunoSEQ multiplex PCR, yet TCRdb's version contains in-frame clones alone and is incomplete. That table is the source of V, J and clone size, and D and trimming were worked out from the DNA. Here the sample spans 210,000 or so clones, nearly 90% being singletons. The sequencing input was peripheral blood. This clonotype was obtained from a woman aged 18-30 years who had recovered from COVID-19.

The CDR3 sequence is CASSLGAGNGYTF. The CDR3 DNA sequence: TGTGCCAGCAGCTTAGGGGCAGGGAATGGCTACACCTTC. V gene TRBV7-9 combines with J gene TRBJ1-2; D possibly corresponds to TRBD1 (5 bases). CDR3 length: 13 amino acids. Germline V gives CDR1 SEHNR, CDR2 FQNEAQ (reference sequence). V was clipped by 1 base and J by 6 bases, with 9 bases between them.